A selection of T cell receptor beta chains follows, all from one sample in a study of PD-1 blockade in mismatch repair-deficient tumors. The repertoire was sequenced with immunoSEQ multiplex PCR; TCRdb's copy has only in-frame clones and lacks some. This table has roughly 37,000 clones, 65% to 85% appearing once. Material: PBMCs, obtained roughly 39 weeks after starting pembrolizumab. These receptors were obtained from an adult with mismatch repair-deficient cancer. Each CDR3 is given with its conserved first and last residue. A D gene is named only where the DNA matches it firmly.

d_call j_call v_call cdr3_aa cdr3_nt
TRBD1 TRBJ1-5 TRBV19 CASSIGGQGLQPQHF TGTGCCAGTAGTATTGGAGGACAGGGCCTACAGCCCCAGCATTTT
TRBD2 TRBJ2-3 TRBV30 CAWRTSGSQDTQYF TGTGCCTGGAGGACTAGCGGGAGTCAAGATACGCAGTATTTT
TRBD2 TRBJ2-3 TRBV7-3 CASSSAGMYGTQYF TGTGCCAGCAGCTCAGCGGGAATGTACGGTACGCAGTATTTT
TRBD2 TRBJ2-3 TRBV7-9 CASSIRLALTQYF TGTGCCAGCAGCATCCGACTAGCCCTCACGCAGTATTTT
NA TRBJ1-2 TRBV9 CASSVATKGREAYGYTF TGTGCCAGCAGCGTAGCTACTAAGGGGCGCGAGGCTTATGGCTACACCTTC
TRBD1 TRBJ2-3 TRBV5-4 CASSPGTGKGTDTQYF TGTGCCAGCAGCCCCGGGACAGGTAAAGGGACAGATACGCAGTATTTT
NA TRBJ2-2 TRBV9 CAAGSNTGELFF TGTGCCGCAGGGTCGAACACCGGGGAGCTGTTTTTT
TRBD1 TRBJ2-7 TRBV25-1 CASSRQGPTYEQYF TGTGCCAGCAGCAGACAGGGTCCGACGTACGAGCAGTACTTC
NA TRBJ2-1 TRBV11-3 CASSFMRANEQFF TGTGCCAGCAGCTTTATGCGCGCCAATGAGCAGTTCTTC
TRBD2 TRBJ2-3 TRBV10-2 CASSGLAGGIDTQYF TGCGCCAGCAGTGGTCTAGCGGGAGGAATAGATACGCAGTATTTT